This T cell receptor (beta chain) was identified in a study of Ad26.COV2.S vaccination and SARS-CoV-2 variants. Sequencing used immunoSEQ multiplex PCR; TCRdb keeps in-frame clones, though not all of them. The sample includes 350,000 to 600,000 clones, nearly 90% seen only once; the top ten take about 1.5%. Treatment denoted: some 20 received Ad26.COV2.S at low or high dose, single or two shots; roughly 5 received placebo; per-sample allocation not given. The samples were gathered on day 63 after the first injection of vaccine or placebo. Trimming shortened V by 1 base and J by 4 bases, and 10 bases separated the two germline ends. Germline CDR1 is SGHAT and CDR2 is FQNNGV. The CDR3 consists of 15 residues.

This specimen was peripheral blood, taken in a trial of Ad26.COV2.S vaccine versus placebo. The chain combines TRBV11-2 with TRBJ1-4; possible D gene TRBD1, 5 bases. The receptor was derived from a person aged 18-65 years who received the Ad26.COV2.S COVID-19 vaccine or a placebo. The CDR3 bases are TGTGCCAGCAGCTTAGTTGGGGGGGTTAATGAAAAACTGTTTTTT. It specifies CASSLVGGVNEKLFF.